This T cell receptor beta chain was observed in a study of T cells after yellow fever vaccination. Broader study findings: Subsequent to the booster, the majority of primary-vaccination clones reappeared (around 97% CD4, approximately 90% CD8). Repertoires obtained by FACS sorting could include abundant clonotypes that entered as contaminants from the bulk population. Weaker overall, the secondary response nonetheless peaked faster (day 5 versus 15).

A remark on this clonotype: What it binds is unknown.

Generation of TCR cDNA used 5'RACE template switching (which added a universal primer site and UMIs). TCRdb analysed the 5' RACE reads with MiXCR anew, one entry per CDR3 protein. This table holds about 550,000 distinct CDR3 sequences, about 19% found once. There are 12 residues in the CDR3. V lost 4 bases and J 6 bases, leaving 7 bases between the germline ends. Germline V gene lookup returns CDR1 SGHTA and CDR2 FQGNSA. The sequence was obtained from a man aged 25-45 years who received the YFV17D yellow fever vaccine. The sequencing used PBMCs, collected 15 days after the yellow fever booster vaccination. This chain uses TRBV7-2 with TRBJ2-1; D unresolved. The CDR3 nucleotides are TGTGCCAGCAGCTCTGTGGGCAATGAGCAGTTCTTC. The encoded protein is CASSSVGNEQFF.